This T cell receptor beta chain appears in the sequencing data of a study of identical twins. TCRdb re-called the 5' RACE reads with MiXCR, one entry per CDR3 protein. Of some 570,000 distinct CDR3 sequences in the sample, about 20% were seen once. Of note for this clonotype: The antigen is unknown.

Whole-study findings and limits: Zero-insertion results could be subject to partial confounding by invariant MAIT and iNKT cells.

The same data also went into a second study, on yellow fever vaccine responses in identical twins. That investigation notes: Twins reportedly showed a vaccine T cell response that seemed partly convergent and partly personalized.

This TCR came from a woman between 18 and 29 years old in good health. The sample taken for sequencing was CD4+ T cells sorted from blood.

This CDR3 reads CASSLTDRYNEQFF. CDR3 DNA: TGTGCCAGCAGTTTAACTGACAGGTACAATGAGCAGTTCTTC. The chain carries TRBV12-3 or TRBV12-4 and TRBJ2-1; maybe TRBD1 (6 bases). The V and J ends lost 2 bases and 4 bases respectively, with 9 bases between them. This CDR3 comprises 14 residues.